This TCR beta chain is drawn from a study of blood T cell repertoires in COVID-19. Whole-study context: COVID-19 samples from acute and convalescent phases originated in the United States, Italy and Spain. From T cells, B-cell-depleted T cells, or PBMCs came the material, which was cDNA or gDNA.

Cohort 3 recovered donors had two negative PCRs, clearance, or symptom resolution. The method was immunoSEQ multiplex PCR; TCRdb's version includes in-frame clones alone and lacks a portion of them. Of about 480,000 clones in the sample, around nine tenths were seen once. Trimming took off 4 bases at V and 6 bases at J, with 16 bases between the two ends. In germline, CDR1 is MNHEY, CDR2 SVGAGI. CDR3 size: 15 residues. This clone was counted ten times or more. V usage is TRBV6-5 and J usage is TRBJ1-5; TRBD1 is a possible D gene (5 bases). This clonotype was sampled from a woman aged 60-75 years who had recovered from COVID-19. The source material was PBMCs or T cells enriched from blood (not recorded which). CDR3 DNA sequence: TGTGCCAGCAGTTCTGGCAGGGAGGGTGGTCAGCCCCAGCATTTT. This sequence encodes CASSSGREGGQPQHF.